What follows are 20 T cell receptor beta chains derived from one specimen sequenced in a study of radiation and T cells in renal cell carcinoma. Documented time point: baseline pretreatment blood. Documented treatment: 15 Gy SBRT to primary tumor, nephrectomy 4 weeks later. Using immunoSEQ multiplex PCR, the repertoire was profiled, and TCRdb retains in-frame clones only, with some absent. The data show 40,000 to 60,000 clones, approximately 80% seen once. The sequencing here drew on blood, taken from a patient whose treatment included radiotherapy and nephrectomy. These receptors originate from a woman aged 70 to 79 with renal cell carcinoma.

The chain has TRBV14 and TRBJ2-3; 7 positions agree with TRBD2. J lost 1 base, V lost 1 base, and 5 bases had no gene match. The CDR3 runs to 16 residues. Germline lookup yields CDR1 SGHDN and CDR2 FVKESK. CDR3 residues: CASSQVGGVGTDTQYF. The CDR3 nucleotides read TGTGCCAGCAGCCAAGTGGGGGGGGTCGGCACAGATACGCAGTATTTT.

The gene calls are TRBV9 and TRBJ2-2; unclear D gene. V was trimmed by 4 bases and J by 9 bases, leaving 10 bases between them. The V gene's germline CDR1 is SGDLS and CDR2 YYNGEE. The CDR3 runs 12 residues. The CDR3 nucleotides are TGTGCCAGCAGCCCACAGAGCCGGGAGCTGTTTTTT. Translating gives CASSPQSRELFF.

This clone was counted a single time. The DNA for the CDR3 is TGTGCCAGCAGTTCCGCTCCCGGGCTGAACACTGAAGCTTTCTTT. Translation gives CASSSAPGLNTEAFF. V and J are TRBV6-4 and TRBJ1-1; D ambiguous. Trimming left V 5 bases short and J 0 bases short, with 13 bases between. Germline V CDR1 and CDR2: MRHNA, SNTAGT. There are 15 residues in the CDR3.

The chain has TRBV5-1 and TRBJ2-5; 7 nucleotides line up with TRBD1. Germline V gene sequence: CDR1 SGHRS, CDR2 YFSETQ. The V segment lost 4 bases and the J segment 1 base; nucleotides outside the gene matches: 7. The CDR3 is made up of 15 amino acids. DNA of the CDR3: TGCGCCAGCAGCCTAATCCAGGGGGTCCAAGAGACCCAGTACTTC. This codes for CASSLIQGVQETQYF.

In its sample, this clone was seen once. The J gene is TRBJ1-6, the V gene TRBV19; D remains ambiguous. The CDR3 contains 12 residues. With 7 bases removed from V and 12 bases from J, the gap between germline ends came to 13 bases. Per germline, CDR1 LNHDA and CDR2 SQIVND (reference sequence). The DNA of the CDR3 is TGTGCCAGTAACCAAGGACGGGGACCCCTCCACTTT. Protein product: CASNQGRGPLHF.

This clone was seen only a few times. This chain uses TRBV7-9 with TRBJ1-1; TRBD1 matches at 11 bases. Germline V CDR1 and CDR2: SEHNR, FQNEAQ (reference sequence). This CDR3 contains 14 residues. V was pared by 6 bases and J by 5 bases, with 5 bases of the junction left unmatched. The CDR3 loop reads CASRADRGLTEAFF. The CDR3 nucleotides read TGTGCCAGCAGAGCGGACAGGGGGCTTACTGAAGCTTTCTTT.

This clone showed up just once. The V and J genes are TRBV2 and TRBJ1-2; 9 nucleotides align to TRBD1. CDR1 is SNHLY, CDR2 FYNNEI, per germline. V shed 6 bases, J shed 4 bases, and the junction held 3 bases outside the gene matches. The CDR3 is 13 residues long. The CDR3 region has the DNA TGTGCCAGCAGAGGGACAGGGCCCTATGGCTACACCTTC. This sequence encodes CASRGTGPYGYTF.

The DNA for the CDR3 is TGTGCCAGCAGTGAAGAACTAAGTGAGCAGTTCTTC. This translates into CASSEELSEQFF. The V and J genes are TRBV2 and TRBJ2-1; D not certain. The V end lost 1 base, the J end lost 9 bases, and 7 bases lay between the germline ends. The CDR3 totals 12 residues. Germline lookup yields CDR1 SNHLY and CDR2 FYNNEI. The full variable domain, its missing parts supplied by reference TRBV2 and TRBJ2-1, is EPEVTQTPSHQVTQMGQEVILRCVPISNHLYFYWYRQILGQKVEFLVSFYNNEISEKSEIFDDQFSVERPDGSNFTLKIRSTKLEDSAMYFCASSEELSEQFFGPGTRLTVL.

The chain uses TRBV2 and TRBJ1-2, with 11 bases fitting TRBD1. The V and J ends lost 2 bases and 8 bases, in that order; junction bases with no gene match: 7. From germline, CDR1 is SNHLY and CDR2 FYNNEI. This CDR3 has 15 amino acids. The CDR3 DNA reads TGTGCCAGCAGTGAAACGGGACAGGGGGGTATGGGCTACACCTTC. It specifies CASSETGQGGMGYTF.

The chain carries TRBV18 and TRBJ1-1; 9 bases map to TRBD1. The V gene end was trimmed by 1 base and the J gene end by 2 bases; junction bases not matched to a gene: 5. CDR3 length: 16 amino acids. Germline-derived CDR1 and CDR2 are KGHSH and LQKENI. The chain's CDR3 is CASSPRGTGHNTEAFF. As DNA, the CDR3 is TGTGCCAGCTCACCACGCGGGACAGGGCATAACACTGAAGCTTTCTTT.

This clone is a singleton in its sample. The J gene is TRBJ2-7, the V gene TRBV9; TRBD2 agrees at 8 bases. Trimming at V came to 4 bases and at J to 5 bases, leaving 11 bases not matched to a gene. CDR1 and CDR2 from the germline V gene are SGDLS and YYNGEE. The CDR3 is 15 amino acids. For the CDR3, the DNA is TGTGCCAGCAGCTCCGGGGGGGCCGGCATGAACGAGCAGTACTTC. It yields the protein CASSSGGAGMNEQYF.

The chain recombines TRBV28 with TRBJ2-7; 7 bases agree with TRBD1. The V gene end was trimmed by 6 bases and the J gene end by 3 bases; junction bases not matched to a gene: 8. The length of the CDR3 is 14 residues. The germline V gene has CDR1 MDHEN and CDR2 SYDVKM. CDR3 bases: TGTGCCAGCAGGGATCCTGGGACAGACTACGAGCAGTACTTC. Protein sequence: CASRDPGTDYEQYF.

V gene TRBV6-6 combines with J gene TRBJ2-5; D gene uncertain. Per the germline V gene, CDR1 is MNHNY and CDR2 is SVGAGI (reference sequence). With 4 bases removed from V and 4 bases from J, the gap between germline ends came to 10 bases. This CDR3 has 13 residues. The CDR3 protein is CASSLGRTETQYF. The CDR3 nucleotides are TGTGCCAGCAGTTTGGGCAGAACAGAGACCCAGTACTTC.

V usage is TRBV10-3 and J usage is TRBJ1-4; a weak D match, TRBD1 (5 bases). Deletions cut 8 bases from V and 7 bases from J, with 11 bases between. The CDR3 has 12 amino acids. The germline V gene encodes CDR1 ENHRY and CDR2 SYGVKD. In DNA form, the CDR3 reads TGTGCCATCGGGCAGGGCAGTGAAAAACTGTTTTTT. Translating gives CAIGQGSEKLFF.

V gene TRBV5-4 combines with J gene TRBJ1-2; perhaps TRBD1 as D (5 bases). The V end was cut by 0 bases, the J end by 6 bases, with 9 bases between. This CDR3 comprises 13 residues. CDR1 is SGHNT and CDR2 is YYREEE in the germline V gene (reference sequence). Here the CDR3 reads CASSLVAGHGYTF. The DNA for the CDR3 is TGTGCCAGCAGCTTGGTGGCAGGGCATGGCTACACCTTC.

This chain joins TRBV11-2 and TRBJ2-1, with D possibly TRBD1 on 5 matching bases. The CDR3 runs to 15 residues. The germline V gene has CDR1 SGHAT and CDR2 FQNNGV. V dropped 4 bases and J dropped 5 bases, with 15 bases sitting between them. CDR3 loop: CASSSGSTENNEQFF. The CDR3 nucleotides read TGTGCCAGCAGCTCAGGCTCGACAGAAAACAATGAGCAGTTCTTC.

The DNA for the CDR3 is TGTGCCAGCAGCCCAAGGGGGCTGGGGCCAATAGGGGGGACGACTGAAGCTTTCTTT. Its translation: CASSPRGLGPIGGTTEAFF. The V call is TRBV7-8, the J call TRBJ1-1, with TRBD1 identical over 7 bases. The CDR3 runs 19 residues. The trim removed 5 bases at V and 5 bases at J, leaving 23 bases unmatched. Looked up from germline, CDR1 is SGHVS and CDR2 is FQNEAQ.

This clone was counted only a few times. The V and J genes are TRBV6-1 and TRBJ2-1, with D maybe TRBD2 (7 bases). V was trimmed by 6 bases and J by 8 bases, leaving 17 bases between them. Looked up from germline, CDR1 is MNHNS and CDR2 is SASEGT. This CDR3 is 14 amino acids long. CDR3 protein: CASRERGGFDEQFF. The CDR3 DNA follows: TGTGCCAGCAGGGAAAGGGGGGGATTCGATGAGCAGTTCTTC.

The chain's CDR3 is CSVGGRDSNEQFF. The CDR3 region has the DNA TGCAGCGTTGGCGGGAGGGATTCCAATGAGCAGTTCTTC. This chain joins TRBV29-1 and TRBJ2-1; 9 bases agree with TRBD2. The CDR3 consists of 13 residues. Losses at the gene ends were 4 bases for V and 6 bases for J; bases not matched to a gene: 4. CDR1 is SQVTM and CDR2 is ANQGSEA in the germline V gene.

The J gene is TRBJ1-1, the V gene TRBV7-9; D is undetermined. This CDR3 is built from 14 residues. Between the trimmed V and J ends, which lost 5 bases and 1 base, there was a span of 11 bases. Germline-derived CDR1 and CDR2 are SEHNR and FQNEAQ (reference sequence). CDR3 loop: CASSPQAANTEAFF. In DNA, the CDR3 is TGTGCCAGCAGCCCCCAGGCGGCGAACACTGAAGCTTTCTTT.